The TCR beta chain under discussion was sequenced for a study of cytomegalovirus exposure and HLA in healthy donors. Notes on the study in general: Associated with cytomegalovirus, according to the listing, were some 150 TCR beta chains.

Repertoires were generated with immunoSEQ multiplex PCR, while TCRdb's copy carries only in-frame clones and drops some. Of 130,000 to 150,000 clones detected, about nine tenths appear once; the ten largest clones hold about 6.4%. With V trimmed by 6 bases and J by 7 bases, 8 bases remained unmatched. This CDR3 comprises 14 residues. Per the germline V gene, CDR1 is MDHEN and CDR2 is SYDVKM. A word on this clone: Its cognate antigen is unknown.

Sequenced: PBMCs. This receptor was identified in a woman aged 30 to 39 in good health and CMV-seropositive. The chain has TRBV28 and TRBJ1-4; 7 nucleotides align to TRBD1. In DNA form, the CDR3 reads TGTGCCAGCAGACTAACAGGGGATAGTGAAAAACTGTTTTTT. Its translation: CASRLTGDSEKLFF.